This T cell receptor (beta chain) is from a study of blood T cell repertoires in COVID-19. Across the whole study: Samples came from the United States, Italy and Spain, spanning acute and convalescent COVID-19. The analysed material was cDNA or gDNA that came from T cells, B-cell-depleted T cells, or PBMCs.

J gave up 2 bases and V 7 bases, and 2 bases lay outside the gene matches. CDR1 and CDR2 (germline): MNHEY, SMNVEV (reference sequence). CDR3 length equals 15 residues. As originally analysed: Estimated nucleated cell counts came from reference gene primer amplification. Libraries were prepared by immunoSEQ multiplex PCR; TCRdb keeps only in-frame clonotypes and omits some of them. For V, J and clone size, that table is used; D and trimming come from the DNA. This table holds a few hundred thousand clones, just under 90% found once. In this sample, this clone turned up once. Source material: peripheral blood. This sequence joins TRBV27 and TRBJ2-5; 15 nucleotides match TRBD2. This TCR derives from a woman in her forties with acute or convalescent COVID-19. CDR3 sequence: CASIGTSGGQETQYF. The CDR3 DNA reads TGTGCCAGCATTGGGACTAGCGGGGGGCAAGAGACCCAGTACTTC.